The subject of this entry is one TCR beta chain. Assay used: immunoSEQ multiplex PCR; TCRdb lists only in-frame clones, some missing. The sample records about 170,000 clones, around 82% being singletons. These data originate in a study of blood T cell repertoires in COVID-19. The ends were cut back, 2 bases at V and 4 bases at J, with 14 bases in the middle. Germline V gives CDR1 SEHNR, CDR2 FQNEAQ (reference sequence). CDR3 length: 15 residues. Specimen: peripheral blood. V gene TRBV7-9 combines with J gene TRBJ1-1; tentatively, D is TRBD1 (5 bases). The sequence derives from a woman older than 75 with acute or convalescent COVID-19. CDR3 in amino acids: CASSLSAGGPTEAFF. DNA for the CDR3: TGTGCCAGCAGCTTAAGCGCGGGGGGTCCCACTGAAGCTTTCTTT.